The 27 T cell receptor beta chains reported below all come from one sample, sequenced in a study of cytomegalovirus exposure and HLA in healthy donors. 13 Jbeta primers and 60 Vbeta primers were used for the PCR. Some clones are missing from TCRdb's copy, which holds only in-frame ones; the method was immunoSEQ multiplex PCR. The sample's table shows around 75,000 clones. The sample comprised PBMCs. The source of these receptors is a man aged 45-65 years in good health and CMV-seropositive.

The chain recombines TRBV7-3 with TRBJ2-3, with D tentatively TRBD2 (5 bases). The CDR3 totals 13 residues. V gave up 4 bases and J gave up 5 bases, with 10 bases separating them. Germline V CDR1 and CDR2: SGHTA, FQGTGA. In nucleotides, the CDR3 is TGTGCCAGCAGCTATGCGAGGGAAGATACGCAGTATTTT. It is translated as CASSYAREDTQYF.

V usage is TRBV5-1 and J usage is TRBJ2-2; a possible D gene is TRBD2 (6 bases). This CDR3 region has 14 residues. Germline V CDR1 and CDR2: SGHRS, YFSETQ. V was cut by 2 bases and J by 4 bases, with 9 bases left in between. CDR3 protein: CASSFQGLTGELFF. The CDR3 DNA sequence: TGCGCCAGCAGCTTCCAGGGACTCACCGGGGAGCTGTTTTTT.

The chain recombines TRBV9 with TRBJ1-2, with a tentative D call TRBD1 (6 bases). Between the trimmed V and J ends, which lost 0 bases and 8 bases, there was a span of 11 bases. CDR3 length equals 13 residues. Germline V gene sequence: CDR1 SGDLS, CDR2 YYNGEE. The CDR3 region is CASSVDGGAGYTF. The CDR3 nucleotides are TGTGCCAGCAGCGTAGATGGGGGCGCGGGCTACACCTTC.

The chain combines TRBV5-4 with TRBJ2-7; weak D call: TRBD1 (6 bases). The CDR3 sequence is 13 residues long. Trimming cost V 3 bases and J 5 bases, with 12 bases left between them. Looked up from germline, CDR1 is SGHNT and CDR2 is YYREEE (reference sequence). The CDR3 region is CASSSQGRDEQYF. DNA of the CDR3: TGTGCCAGCAGCTCACAGGGAAGGGACGAGCAGTACTTC.

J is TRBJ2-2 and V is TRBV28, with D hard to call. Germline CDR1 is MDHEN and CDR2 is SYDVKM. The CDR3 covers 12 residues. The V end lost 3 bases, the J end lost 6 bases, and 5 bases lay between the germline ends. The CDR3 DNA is TGTGCCAGCAGTTTTACGGCCGGGGAGCTGTTTTTT. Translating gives CASSFTAGELFF.

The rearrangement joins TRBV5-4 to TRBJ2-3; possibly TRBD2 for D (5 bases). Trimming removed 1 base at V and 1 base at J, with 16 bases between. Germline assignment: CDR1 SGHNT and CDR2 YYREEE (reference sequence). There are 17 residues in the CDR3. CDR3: CASSLNPGAEGTDTQYF. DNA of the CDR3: TGTGCCAGCAGCTTGAACCCTGGAGCGGAGGGCACAGATACGCAGTATTTT.

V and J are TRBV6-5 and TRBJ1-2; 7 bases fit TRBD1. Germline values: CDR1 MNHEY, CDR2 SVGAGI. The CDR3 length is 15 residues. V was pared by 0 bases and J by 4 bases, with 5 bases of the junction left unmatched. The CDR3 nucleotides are TGTGCCAGCAGTTACTCTCGAGGGGGCTTCTATGGCTACACCTTC. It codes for CASSYSRGGFYGYTF.

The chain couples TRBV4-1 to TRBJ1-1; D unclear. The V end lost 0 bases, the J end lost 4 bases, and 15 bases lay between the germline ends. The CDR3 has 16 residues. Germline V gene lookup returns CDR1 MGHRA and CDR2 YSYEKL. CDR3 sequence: CASSQDPSREGTEAFF. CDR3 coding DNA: TGCGCCAGCAGCCAAGATCCCTCTCGAGAGGGCACTGAAGCTTTCTTT.

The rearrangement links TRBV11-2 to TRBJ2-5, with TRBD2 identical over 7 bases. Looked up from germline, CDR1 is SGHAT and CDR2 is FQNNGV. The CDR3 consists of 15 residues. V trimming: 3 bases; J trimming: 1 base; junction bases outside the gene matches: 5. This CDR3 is CASSFWRGTQETQYF. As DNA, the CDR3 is TGTGCCAGCAGCTTTTGGCGGGGGACCCAAGAGACCCAGTACTTC.

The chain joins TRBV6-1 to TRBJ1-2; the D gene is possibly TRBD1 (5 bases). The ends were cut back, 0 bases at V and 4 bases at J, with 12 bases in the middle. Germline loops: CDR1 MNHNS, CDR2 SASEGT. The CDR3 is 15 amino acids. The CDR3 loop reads CASSEARGVVYGYTF. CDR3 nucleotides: TGTGCCAGCAGTGAAGCCCGGGGGGTAGTCTATGGCTACACCTTC.

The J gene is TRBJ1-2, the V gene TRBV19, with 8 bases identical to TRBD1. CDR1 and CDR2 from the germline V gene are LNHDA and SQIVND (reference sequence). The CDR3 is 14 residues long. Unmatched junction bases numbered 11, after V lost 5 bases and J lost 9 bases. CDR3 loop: CASSLLDRGTSYTF. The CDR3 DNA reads TGTGCCAGTAGTCTCCTCGACAGGGGCACGAGCTACACCTTC. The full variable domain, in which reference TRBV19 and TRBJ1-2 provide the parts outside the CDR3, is DGGITQSPKYLFRKEGQNVTLSCEQNLNHDAMYWYRQDPGQGLRLIYYSQIVNDFQKGDIAEGYSVSREKKESFPLTVTSAQKNPTAFYLCASSLLDRGTSYTFGSGTRLTVV.

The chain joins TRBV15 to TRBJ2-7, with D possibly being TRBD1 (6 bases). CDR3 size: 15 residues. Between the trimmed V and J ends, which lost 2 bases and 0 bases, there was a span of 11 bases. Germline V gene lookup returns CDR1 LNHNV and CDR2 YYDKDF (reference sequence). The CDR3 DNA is TGTGCCACCAGCAGATCCGGGACACCCTCCTACGAGCAGTACTTC. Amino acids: CATSRSGTPSYEQYF.

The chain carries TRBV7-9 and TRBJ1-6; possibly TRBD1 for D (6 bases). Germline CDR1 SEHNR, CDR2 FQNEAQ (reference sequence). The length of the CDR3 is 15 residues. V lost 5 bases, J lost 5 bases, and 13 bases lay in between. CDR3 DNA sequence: TGTGCCAGCAGCCAGGACAGCATCCATAATTCACCCCTCCACTTT. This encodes CASSQDSIHNSPLHF.

CDR3 bases: TGTGCCAGCTCACCCAGTCGGGGGGACACCGGGGAGCTGTTTTTT. As protein: CASSPSRGDTGELFF. The rearrangement joins TRBV18 to TRBJ2-2; 7 positions match TRBD2. Germline V lookup: CDR1 KGHSH, CDR2 LQKENI. CDR3 length equals 15 residues. The V segment lost 3 bases and the J segment 3 bases; nucleotides outside the gene matches: 4. The variable domain in full, completed from reference TRBV18 and TRBJ2-2, reads NAGVMQNPRHLVRRRGQEARLRCSPMKGHSHVYWYRQLPEEGLKFMVYLQKENIIDESGMPKERFSAEFPKEGPSILRIQQVVRGDSAAYFCASSPSRGDTGELFFGEGSRLTVL.

CDR3 in amino acids: CASNRQSNTGELFF. The CDR3 DNA follows: TGTGCCAGCAATCGACAGTCGAACACCGGGGAGCTGTTTTTT. The gene calls are TRBV9 and TRBJ2-2, with a tentative D call TRBD1 (5 bases). Trimming pared 6 bases from V and 0 bases from J, leaving 9 bases between. CDR1 is SGDLS, CDR2 YYNGEE, per germline. CDR3 length equals 14 residues.

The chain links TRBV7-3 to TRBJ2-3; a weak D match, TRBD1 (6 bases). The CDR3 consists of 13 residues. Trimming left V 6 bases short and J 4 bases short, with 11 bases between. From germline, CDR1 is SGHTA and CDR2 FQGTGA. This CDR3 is CASRTTGSDTQYF. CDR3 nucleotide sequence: TGTGCCAGCAGAACCACAGGGTCAGATACGCAGTATTTT.

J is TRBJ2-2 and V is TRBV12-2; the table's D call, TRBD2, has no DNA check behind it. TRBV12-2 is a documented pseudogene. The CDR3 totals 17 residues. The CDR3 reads CASPPEGRDLNTGELFF. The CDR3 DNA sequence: TGTGCAAGTCCCCCCGAAGGGCGGGATTTAAACACCGGGGAGCTGTTTTTT.

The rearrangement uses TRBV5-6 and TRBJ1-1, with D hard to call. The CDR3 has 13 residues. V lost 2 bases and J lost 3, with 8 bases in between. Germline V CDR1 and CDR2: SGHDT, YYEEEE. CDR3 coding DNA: TGTGCCAGCAGCTTCTCCCTCGACACTGAAGCTTTCTTT. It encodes CASSFSLDTEAFF.

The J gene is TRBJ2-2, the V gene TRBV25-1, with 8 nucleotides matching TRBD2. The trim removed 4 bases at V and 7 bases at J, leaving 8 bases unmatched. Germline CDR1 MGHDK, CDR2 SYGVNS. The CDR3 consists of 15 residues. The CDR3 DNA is TGTGCCAGCAGTGCCAGAGGGCTAGCGGGCGGGGAGCTGTTTTTT. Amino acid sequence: CASSARGLAGGELFF.

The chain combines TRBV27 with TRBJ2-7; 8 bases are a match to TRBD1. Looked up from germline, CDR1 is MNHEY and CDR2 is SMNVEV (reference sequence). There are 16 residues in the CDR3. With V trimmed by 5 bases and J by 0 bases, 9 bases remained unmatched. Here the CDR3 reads CASSINPGQGSYEQYF. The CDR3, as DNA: TGTGCCAGCAGTATTAACCCCGGACAGGGCTCCTACGAGCAGTACTTC.

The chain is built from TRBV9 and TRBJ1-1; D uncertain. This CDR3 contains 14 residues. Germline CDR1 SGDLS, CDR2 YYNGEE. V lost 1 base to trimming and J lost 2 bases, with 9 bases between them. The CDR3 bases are TGTGCCAGCAGCGTAAGGGAGATCAACACTGAAGCTTTCTTT. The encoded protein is CASSVREINTEAFF. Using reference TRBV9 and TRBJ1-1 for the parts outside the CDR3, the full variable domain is DSGVTQTPKHLITATGQRVTLRCSPRSGDLSVYWYQQSLDQGLQFLIQYYNGEERAKGNILERFSAQQFPDLHSELNLSSLELGDSALYFCASSVREINTEAFFGQGTRLTVV.

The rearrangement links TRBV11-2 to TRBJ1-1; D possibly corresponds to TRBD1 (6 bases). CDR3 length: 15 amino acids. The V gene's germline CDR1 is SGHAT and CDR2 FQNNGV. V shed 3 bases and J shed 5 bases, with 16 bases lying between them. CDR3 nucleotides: TGTGCCAGCAGCTTCGACCCACGAACAGGGACTGAAGCTTTCTTT. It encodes CASSFDPRTGTEAFF.

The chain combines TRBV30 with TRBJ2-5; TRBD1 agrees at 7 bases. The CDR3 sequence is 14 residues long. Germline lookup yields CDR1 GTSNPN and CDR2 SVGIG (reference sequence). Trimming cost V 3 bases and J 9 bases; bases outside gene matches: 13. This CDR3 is CAWSPGGAPGAQYF. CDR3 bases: TGTGCCTGGAGCCCAGGGGGTGCTCCCGGTGCCCAGTACTTC.

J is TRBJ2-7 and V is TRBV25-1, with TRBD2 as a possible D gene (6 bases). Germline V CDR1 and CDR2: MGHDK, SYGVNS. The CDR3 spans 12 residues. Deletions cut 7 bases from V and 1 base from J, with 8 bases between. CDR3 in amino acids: CASTGDSYEQYV. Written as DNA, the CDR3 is TGTGCCAGCACGGGGGATTCCTACGAGCAGTACGTC.

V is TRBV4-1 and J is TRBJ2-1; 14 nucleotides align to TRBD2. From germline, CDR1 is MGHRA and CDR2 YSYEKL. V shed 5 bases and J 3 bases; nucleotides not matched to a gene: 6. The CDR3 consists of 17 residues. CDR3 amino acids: CASSFHGLAGGYNEQFF. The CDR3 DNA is TGCGCCAGCAGCTTCCATGGACTAGCGGGGGGCTACAATGAGCAGTTCTTC.

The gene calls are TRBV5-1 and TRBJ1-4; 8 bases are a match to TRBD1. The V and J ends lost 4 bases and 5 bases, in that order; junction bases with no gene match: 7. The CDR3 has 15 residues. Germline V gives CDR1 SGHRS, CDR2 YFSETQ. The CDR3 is CASSPGTGKNEKLFF. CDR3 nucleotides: TGCGCCAGCAGCCCGGGGACAGGAAAGAATGAAAAACTGTTTTTT. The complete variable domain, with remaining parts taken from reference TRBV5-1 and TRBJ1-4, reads KAGVTQTPRYLIKTRGQQVTLSCSPISGHRSVSWYQQTPGQGLQFLFEYFSETQRNKGNFPGRFSGRQFSNSRSEMNVSTLELGDSALYLCASSPGTGKNEKLFFGSGTQLSVL.

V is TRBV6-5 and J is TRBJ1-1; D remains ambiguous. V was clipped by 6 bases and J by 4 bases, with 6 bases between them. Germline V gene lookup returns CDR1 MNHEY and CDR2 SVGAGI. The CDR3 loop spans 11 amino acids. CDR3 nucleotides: TGTGCCAGCAGAATCGGCACTGAAGCTTTCTTT. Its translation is CASRIGTEAFF.